The 23 T cell receptor beta chains below all came from one sample that was sequenced in a study of T cell clonality in common variable immunodeficiency. No cognate antigen is known for these TCRs. Clones were sequenced by immunoSEQ multiplex PCR, and TCRdb holds only the in-frame ones, with some missing. The table lists almost 20,000 clones, with no singletons. Regarding the study as a whole: Fewer deletions and N-nucleotide insertions were reportedly seen in common variable immunodeficiency TCR beta sequences.

Sequencing input: peripheral blood mononuclear cells. All receptors come from a human donor with common variable immunodeficiency.

In this sample, this clone turned up many times. The read halts 3 residues ahead of the CDR3 end, with the missing end drawn from the germline J gene. This chain joins TRBV20-1 and TRBJ2-3, with D maybe TRBD2 (5 bases). Germline loops: CDR1 DFQATT, CDR2 SNEGSKA (reference sequence). V lost 0 bases and J lost 0, with 10 bases in between. CDR3 length: 15 amino acids. The sequenced part of the CDR3 DNA is TGCAGTGCTAGAGATCGGGGATCTAGCACAGATACG. Its translation: CSARDRGSSTDT. From start to end, the CDR3 is CSARDRGSSTDTQYF.

This clone was seen ten or more times. The CDR3 end lies 3 residues beyond the end of the read and is filled in from the germline J gene. J is TRBJ2-5 and V is TRBV30; unclear D gene. Germline loops: CDR1 GTSNPN, CDR2 SVGIG (reference sequence). The CDR3 sequence is 11 residues long. Trimming cost V 2 bases and J 5 bases, with 6 bases left between them. The CDR3 reads CAWSSSETQYF. Incomplete CDR3 DNA: TGTGCCTGGAGTTCGTCCGAGACC.

In its sample, this clone was seen many times. CDR3 protein: CASSQEFGTGMGNQPQHF. CDR3 bases read: TGCGCCAGCAGCCAAGAATTCGGGACAGGGATGGGCAATCAGCCC. The genes are TRBV4-1 and TRBJ1-5; 9 positions match TRBD1. The CDR3 end is not reached by the read, which stops 3 residues before it; the germline J gene fills it in. With V trimmed by 0 bases and J by 2 bases, 8 bases remained unmatched. The CDR3 runs to 18 residues. CDR1 MGHRA and CDR2 YSYEKL come from the germline V gene.

This clone has ten or more counts. The CDR3 end falls 3 residues outside the read, so it is completed with the germline J gene. V and J are TRBV30 and TRBJ2-7; D is perhaps TRBD2 (5 bases). The CDR3 totals 13 residues. Germline loops: CDR1 GTSNPN, CDR2 SVGIG (reference sequence). Trimming left V 0 bases short and J 1 base short, with 7 bases between. CDR3 DNA, as far as it was read: TGTGCCTGGAGTGTGAGGGCGTCCTACGAG. The encoded protein is CAWSVRASYE. The whole CDR3 protein reads CAWSVRASYEQYF.

This clone was recorded many times. The sequenced fragment ends 3 residues before the CDR3 boundary, so the rest is inferred from the germline J gene. The genes are TRBV7-6 and TRBJ1-2, with TRBD1 as a possible D gene (5 bases). The CDR3 has 16 amino acids. V was pared by 5 bases and J by 5 bases, with 21 bases between. CDR1 SGHVS and CDR2 FNYEAQ come from the germline V gene. This chain's CDR3 is CASSPHAAGQVYGYTF. The DNA read from the CDR3 is TGTGCCAGCAGCCCCCACGCCGCGGGGCAGGTTTATGGC.

This clone has ten or more counts. From the germline J gene comes the end of the CDR3, since the read stops 3 residues before it. V is TRBV19 and J is TRBJ2-2, with D perhaps TRBD2 (6 bases). CDR3 length: 15 residues. V was shortened by 7 bases and J by 4 bases, with 16 bases between the two germline ends. The germline gives CDR1 LNHDA, CDR2 SQIVND (reference sequence). CDR3 DNA, as far as it was read: TGTGCCAGTACTTCCGGCCAGGGAGGCACCGGGGAG. Encoded protein: CASTSGQGGTGE. The full CDR3 is CASTSGQGGTGELFF. Complete variable domain (other parts from reference TRBV19 and TRBJ2-2): DGGITQSPKYLFRKEGQNVTLSCEQNLNHDAMYWYRQDPGQGLRLIYYSQIVNDFQKGDIAEGYSVSREKKESFPLTVTSAQKNPTAFYLCASTSGQGGTGELFFGEGSRLTVL.

This clone was detected many times. Read coverage stops 3 residues before the CDR3 terminus; the germline J gene supplies the remainder. The rearrangement uses TRBV30 and TRBJ2-1; D perhaps matches TRBD2 (6 bases). Looked up from germline, CDR1 is GTSNPN and CDR2 is SVGIG (reference sequence). This CDR3 has 16 amino acids. Deletions cut 3 bases from V and 0 bases from J, with 15 bases between. The CDR3 DNA, read in part, is TGTGCCTGGAGCCCCGTCGGGGGTTACTCCTACAATGAG. This encodes CAWSPVGGYSYNE. The full CDR3 sequence reads CAWSPVGGYSYNEQFF.

The table lists this clone with many counts. Sequencing ends 3 residues short of the CDR3 end; the germline J gene provides the rest. This chain links TRBV2 with TRBJ2-3; the match to TRBD2 covers 9 bases. The CDR3 length is 16 residues. The J segment lost 5 bases and the V segment lost 3 bases, leaving 9 bases of the junction unmatched. In germline, CDR1 is SNHLY, CDR2 FYNNEI. The CDR3 loop is CASSDWAGGSGDTQYF. The DNA read from the CDR3 is TGTGCCAGCAGTGATTGGGCGGGAGGGTCGGGAGATACG.

This clone appeared many times. The missing CDR3 end, 3 residues past where the read stops, is filled in from the germline J gene. The rearrangement uses TRBV5-4 and TRBJ2-5; 9 bases line up with TRBD2. CDR1 and CDR2 (germline): SGHNT, YYREEE (reference sequence). The trim removed 2 bases at V and 4 bases at J, leaving 3 bases unmatched. The CDR3 totals 14 residues. The CDR3 DNA, read in part, is TGTGCCAGCAGCTTCAAACTAGCGGGAGAGACC. Translation gives CASSFKLAGET. Given in full, the CDR3 is CASSFKLAGETQYF.

This clone was counted many times. The CDR3 bases that were read are TGTGCCAGCAGCAACGACGGGGGTAGCTATGGC. This gives the protein CASSNDGGSYG. In full, the CDR3 reads CASSNDGGSYGYTF. The rearrangement uses TRBV7-9 and TRBJ1-2, with a weak D call TRBD1 (5 bases). The CDR3 end is not reached by the read, which stops 3 residues before it; the germline J gene fills it in. V was trimmed by 5 bases and J by 4 bases, leaving 14 bases between them. The V gene's germline CDR1 is SEHNR and CDR2 FQNEAQ (reference sequence). The CDR3 covers 14 residues.

This clone was found many times. The covered CDR3 bases are TGTGCCAGCAGTATGCGGGACAGTTTGAACACTGAA. It specifies CASSMRDSLNTE. The entire CDR3 protein is CASSMRDSLNTEAFF. The chain recombines TRBV2 with TRBJ1-1, with 7 positions matching TRBD1. The CDR3 end falls 3 residues outside the read, so it is completed with the germline J gene. CDR1 SNHLY and CDR2 FYNNEI come from the germline V gene. CDR3 length equals 15 residues. V lost 5 bases and J lost 0; bases outside the gene matches: 6.

This clone was seen more than once but under ten times. The read terminates 3 residues ahead of where the CDR3 ends, so the germline J gene completes it. The chain recombines TRBV2 with TRBJ2-2; D unclear. CDR3 length: 13 amino acids. Trimming took off 6 bases at V and 4 bases at J, with 9 bases between the two ends. CDR1 is SNHLY and CDR2 is FYNNEI in the germline V gene. CDR3 DNA (partial): TGTGCCAGCAGACGAGAAGGCACCGGGGAG. Encoded protein: CASRREGTGE. The CDR3 reads in full as CASRREGTGELFF.

This clone was seen many times. The CDR3 is CASSLVGGTKNIQYF. The covered CDR3 bases are TGTGCCAGCAGCTTAGTCGGGGGGACCAAAAACATT. The rearrangement uses TRBV7-9 and TRBJ2-4, with 7 bases lining up with TRBD2. The sequence runs out 3 residues before the end of the CDR3; the remainder is reconstructed from the germline J gene. The J segment lost 2 bases and the V segment lost 1 base, leaving 2 bases of the junction unmatched. CDR3 size: 15 residues. The germline V gene encodes CDR1 SEHNR and CDR2 FQNEAQ (reference sequence). Using reference TRBV7-9 and TRBJ2-4 for the parts outside the CDR3, the full variable domain is DTGVSQNPRHKITKRGQNVTFRCDPISEHNRLYWYRQTLGQGPEFLTYFQNEAQLEKSRLLSDRFSAERPKGSFSTLEIQRTEQGDSAMYLCASSLVGGTKNIQYFGAGTRLSVL.

This clone was recorded at least ten times. Read coverage stops 3 residues before the CDR3 terminus; the germline J gene supplies the remainder. The chain links TRBV7-6 to TRBJ2-3; TRBD1 matches at 9 bases. This CDR3 is 17 amino acids long. Per germline, CDR1 SGHVS and CDR2 FNYEAQ. The V and J ends lost 5 bases and 2 bases, in that order; junction bases with no gene match: 11. The CDR3 protein is CASSAQPTGGPTDTQYF. Incomplete CDR3 DNA: TGTGCCAGCAGCGCCCAACCAACAGGGGGCCCCACAGATACG.

This clone appeared a few times. The CDR3 end is not reached by the read, which stops 3 residues before it; the germline J gene fills it in. The genes are TRBV7-9 and TRBJ1-1, with 8 bases identical to TRBD1. The germline CDR1 and CDR2 sequences are SEHNR and FQNEAQ (reference sequence). The CDR3 sequence is 14 residues long. With V trimmed by 5 bases and J by 0 bases, 2 bases remained unmatched. The covered CDR3 bases are TGTGCCAGCAGCCGACAGGGGATGAACACTGAA. This gives the protein CASSRQGMNTE. The full CDR3 protein is CASSRQGMNTEAFF. Supplemented by reference TRBV7-9 and TRBJ1-1, the full variable domain reads DTGVSQNPRHKITKRGQNVTFRCDPISEHNRLYWYRQTLGQGPEFLTYFQNEAQLEKSRLLSDRFSAERPKGSFSTLEIQRTEQGDSAMYLCASSRQGMNTEAFFGQGTRLTVV.

About this clone itself: The read ends 3 residues before the CDR3 terminus; that terminus is restored from the germline J gene. V is TRBV18 and J is TRBJ1-2; D is perhaps TRBD1 (5 bases). The CDR3 sequence is 14 residues long. V was clipped by 0 bases and J by 4 bases, with 9 bases between them. Per germline, CDR1 KGHSH and CDR2 LQKENI. The CDR3 sequence is CASSPPQGSYGYTF. The sequenced CDR3 bases are TGTGCCAGCTCACCACCGCAGGGTTCCTATGGC.

This clone was recorded many times. The read finishes 3 residues shy of the CDR3 end, and the germline J gene is used to complete it. The chain links TRBV19 to TRBJ1-1, with TRBD1 identical over 10 bases. V dropped 5 bases and J dropped 5; count of bases not matched to a gene: 11. The CDR3 is 16 amino acids. Germline V gene sequence: CDR1 LNHDA, CDR2 SQIVND (reference sequence). Incomplete CDR3 DNA: TGTGCCAGTAGTTTACCCAGACAGGGGGCTTGGACTGAA. Its protein is CASSLPRQGAWTE. The CDR3 reads in full as CASSLPRQGAWTEAFF.

Details on this clone: The read is 3 residues too short to cover the CDR3 end, so that end is filled in from the germline J gene. The chain uses TRBV2 and TRBJ1-6; 9 nucleotides match TRBD1. This CDR3 contains 15 residues. After removal of 3 bases from V and 9 bases from J, the junction contained 6 bases not matched to a gene. Germline CDR1 is SNHLY and CDR2 is FYNNEI. The CDR3 is CASSDVRTGASPLHF. CDR3 DNA (partial): TGTGCCAGCAGTGACGTCCGGACAGGGGCTTCACCC.

This clone showed up many times. The missing CDR3 end, 3 residues past where the read stops, is filled in from the germline J gene. This rearrangement joins TRBV19 to TRBJ1-1; D is uncertain. V lost 6 bases to trimming and J lost 0 bases, with 11 bases between them. Germline loops: CDR1 LNHDA, CDR2 SQIVND (reference sequence). The CDR3 covers 14 residues. The CDR3 region is CASSLEGMNTEAFF. The DNA read from the CDR3 is TGTGCCAGTAGCCTTGAAGGCATGAACACTGAA.

This clone was detected many times. The read finishes 3 residues shy of the CDR3 end, and the germline J gene is used to complete it. J is TRBJ2-3 and V is TRBV7-9, with D hard to call. Germline V gene lookup returns CDR1 SEHNR and CDR2 FQNEAQ (reference sequence). CDR3 length: 13 amino acids. Trimming removed 6 bases from V and 4 bases from J, with 11 bases in between. This CDR3 reads CASSQLRADTQYF. Incomplete CDR3 DNA: TGTGCCAGCAGTCAATTAAGGGCAGATACG.

Ten or more counts support this clone. The sequence runs out 3 residues before the end of the CDR3; the remainder is reconstructed from the germline J gene. V usage is TRBV7-2 and J usage is TRBJ2-2; 7 bases line up with TRBD2. V shed 11 bases, J shed 1 base, and the junction held 7 bases outside the gene matches. The CDR3 sequence is 14 residues long. Germline values: CDR1 SGHTA, CDR2 FQGNSA. Partial CDR3 DNA: TGTGCCGTCGGGAGCGGGGTGAACACCGGGGAG. The encoded protein is CAVGSGVNTGE. The full CDR3 reads CAVGSGVNTGELFF.

This clone was found many times. The read finishes 3 residues shy of the CDR3 end, and the germline J gene is used to complete it. The genes are TRBV7-6 and TRBJ2-5; D gene uncertain. The CDR3 is 13 amino acids. V was pared by 7 bases and J by 5 bases, with 14 bases between. Germline V lookup: CDR1 SGHVS, CDR2 FNYEAQ. CDR3 bases read: TGTGCCAGCACTTTAGGTCTAGGCGAGACC. Translated, it gives CASTLGLGET. The full CDR3 reads CASTLGLGETQYF.

This clone appeared many times. From the germline J gene comes the end of the CDR3, since the read stops 3 residues before it. The chain uses TRBV5-1 and TRBJ2-7, with no clear D. V was clipped by 0 bases and J by 2 bases, with 9 bases between them. Per the germline V gene, CDR1 is SGHRS and CDR2 is YFSETQ. The CDR3 is 14 amino acids. The CDR3 sequence: CASSLEGRAYEQYF. The CDR3 DNA, read in part, is TGCGCCAGCAGCTTGGAGGGCAGAGCCTACGAG.